This T cell receptor beta chain was recovered during a study of liver allograft versus peripheral blood T cells. Study information: Comparative analysis was performed on T cell receptor repertoires from transplanted livers and from recipients' peripheral blood.

Study-wide results and caveats: Reports indicated that T cell receptor repertoires inside liver allografts differed from those in peripheral blood.

Notes on this clonotype: As yet, its antigen is unknown.

TCRdb recomputed calls from the reads with MiXCR, one row per CDR3 protein. The repertoire holds about 11,000 distinct CDR3 sequences, with 23% as singletons. The sequence derives from a human patient who had a liver transplant. A share of the T cells may be of graft donor origin.

The CDR3 region has the DNA TGCAGTGCTAGAGATAGGAGGGGAACAGGAGTTAACTATGGCTACACCTTC. Amino acids: CSARDRRGTGVNYGYTF. V is TRBV20-1 and J is TRBJ1-2, with D maybe TRBD1 (5 bases). The V and J ends lost 0 bases and 1 base respectively, with 18 bases between them. Germline values: CDR1 DFQATT, CDR2 SNEGSKA (reference sequence). CDR3 length equals 17 residues.